The clone carrying this T cell receptor beta chain has at least ten counts. The data are from a study of T cell repertoires in cytomegalovirus infection. The CDR3 extends over 14 amino acids. The V gene lost 2 bases and the J gene lost 4 bases, with 11 bases spanning the gap. One entry per CDR3 protein, called by TCRdb with MiXCR from the reads. Of around 450,000 distinct CDR3 sequences in the sample, about 33% were seen once. The sequenced material came from PBMCs. This sequence joins TRBV12-3 or TRBV12-4 and TRBJ1-1; D gene uncertain. The TCR comes from a human donor in good health (CMV status not recorded). Some clones in this sample may be carry-over from other donors' samples. CDR3 bases: TGTGCCAGCAGTTTATCTGGCGTGGGCACTGAAGCTTTCTTT. Its translation is CASSLSGVGTEAFF.